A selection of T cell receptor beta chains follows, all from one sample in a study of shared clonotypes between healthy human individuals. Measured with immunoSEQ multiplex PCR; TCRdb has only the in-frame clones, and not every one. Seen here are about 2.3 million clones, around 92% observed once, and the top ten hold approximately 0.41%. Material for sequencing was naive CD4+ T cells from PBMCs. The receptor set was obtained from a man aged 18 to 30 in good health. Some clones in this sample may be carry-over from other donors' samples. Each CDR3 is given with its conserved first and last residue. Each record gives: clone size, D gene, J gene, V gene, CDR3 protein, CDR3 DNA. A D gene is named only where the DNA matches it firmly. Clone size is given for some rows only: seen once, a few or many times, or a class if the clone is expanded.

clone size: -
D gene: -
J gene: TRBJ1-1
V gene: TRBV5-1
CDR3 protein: CASSLPKVNTEAFF
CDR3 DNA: TGCGCCAGCAGCTTGCCCAAGGTGAACACTGAAGCTTTCTTT

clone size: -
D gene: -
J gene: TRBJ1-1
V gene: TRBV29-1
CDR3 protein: CSVEGRMNTEAFF
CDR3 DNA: TGCAGCGTTGAAGGCAGGATGAACACTGAAGCTTTCTTT

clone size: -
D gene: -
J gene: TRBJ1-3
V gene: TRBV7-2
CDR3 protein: CASSPGASGNTIYF
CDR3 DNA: TGTGCCAGCAGCCCAGGAGCCAGTGGAAACACCATATATTTT

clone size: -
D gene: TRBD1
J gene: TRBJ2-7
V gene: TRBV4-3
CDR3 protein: CASSRLQGAYEQYF
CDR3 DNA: TGCGCCAGCAGCCGCCTACAGGGGGCCTACGAGCAGTACTTC

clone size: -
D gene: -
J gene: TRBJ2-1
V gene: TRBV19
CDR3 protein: CASSISGHSYNEQFF
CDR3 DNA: TGTGCCAGTAGTATAAGTGGACACTCCTACAATGAGCAGTTCTTC

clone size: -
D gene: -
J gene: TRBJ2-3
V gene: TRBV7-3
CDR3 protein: CASSSQGYTDTQYF
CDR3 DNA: TGTGCCAGCAGCTCTCAGGGCTACACAGATACGCAGTATTTT

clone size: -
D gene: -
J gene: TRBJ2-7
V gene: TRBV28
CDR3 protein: CASSQRPPWGEVSSYEQYF
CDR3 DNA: TGTGCCAGCAGCCAGAGGCCCCCGTGGGGGGAGGTCAGCTCCTACGAGCAGTACTTC

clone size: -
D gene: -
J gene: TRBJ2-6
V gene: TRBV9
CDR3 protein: CASSPWGPPGANVLTF
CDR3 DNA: TGTGCCAGCAGCCCCTGGGGACCTCCTGGGGCCAACGTCCTGACTTTC

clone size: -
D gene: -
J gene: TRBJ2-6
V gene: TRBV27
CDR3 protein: CASSPIGSGANVLTF
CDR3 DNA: TGTGCCAGCAGTCCCATAGGCTCTGGGGCCAACGTCCTGACTTTC

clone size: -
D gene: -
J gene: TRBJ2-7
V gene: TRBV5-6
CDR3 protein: CASSLVLGSYEQYF
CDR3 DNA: TGTGCCAGCAGCTTGGTACTGGGTTCCTACGAGCAGTACTTC

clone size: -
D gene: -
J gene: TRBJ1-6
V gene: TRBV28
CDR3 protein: CASTGGRNSPLHF
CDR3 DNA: TGTGCCAGCACGGGCGGGAGAAATTCACCCCTCCACTTT

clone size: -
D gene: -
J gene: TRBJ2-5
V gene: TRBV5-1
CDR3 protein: CASSIGTVEETQYF
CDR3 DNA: TGCGCCAGCAGCATAGGGACCGTTGAAGAGACCCAGTACTTC

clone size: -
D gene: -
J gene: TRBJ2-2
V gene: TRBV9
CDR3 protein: CASSVDGRNTGELFF
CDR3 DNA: TGTGCCAGCAGCGTAGATGGCCGAAACACCGGGGAGCTGTTTTTT

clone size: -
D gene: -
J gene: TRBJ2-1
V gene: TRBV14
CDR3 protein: CASSGGVYNEQFF
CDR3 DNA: TGTGCCAGCAGCGGAGGGGTCTACAATGAGCAGTTCTTC

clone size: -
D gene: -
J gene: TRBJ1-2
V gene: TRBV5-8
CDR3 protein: CASSLVYWEDYGYTF
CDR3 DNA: TGTGCCAGCAGCTTGGTATATTGGGAAGACTATGGCTACACCTTC

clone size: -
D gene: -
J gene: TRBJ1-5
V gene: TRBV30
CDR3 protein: CAWSRLPGRLNQPQHF
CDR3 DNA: TGTGCCTGGAGTCGACTCCCGGGACGGCTCAATCAGCCCCAGCATTTT

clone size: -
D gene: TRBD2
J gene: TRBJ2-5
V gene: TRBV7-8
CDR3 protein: CASSRLAGAEKETQYF
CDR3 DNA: TGTGCCAGCAGCAGATTAGCGGGGGCGGAAAAAGAGACCCAGTACTTC

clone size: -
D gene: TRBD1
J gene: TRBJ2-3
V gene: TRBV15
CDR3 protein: CATSRVGTGGGDTQYF
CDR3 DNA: TGTGCCACCAGCAGAGTAGGGACAGGGGGTGGGGATACGCAGTATTTT

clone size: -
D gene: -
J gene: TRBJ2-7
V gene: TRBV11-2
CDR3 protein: CASSSDSPTVVHEQYF
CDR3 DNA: TGTGCCAGCAGCTCGGACTCCCCGACCGTCGTCCACGAGCAGTACTTC

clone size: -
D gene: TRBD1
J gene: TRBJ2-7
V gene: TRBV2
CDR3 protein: CASSRGTGGARRFYEQYF
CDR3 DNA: TGTGCCAGCAGTCGAGGGACAGGGGGCGCGAGAAGGTTTTACGAGCAGTACTTC

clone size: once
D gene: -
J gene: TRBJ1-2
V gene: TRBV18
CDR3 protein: CASSPSGEGGGYTF
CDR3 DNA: TGTGCCAGCTCACCGTCGGGTGAGGGCGGAGGCTACACCTTC

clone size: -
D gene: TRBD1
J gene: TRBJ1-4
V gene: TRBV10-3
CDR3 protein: CAISDHRGIGEKLFF
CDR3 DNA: TGTGCCATCAGTGACCACAGGGGAATAGGGGAAAAACTGTTTTTT

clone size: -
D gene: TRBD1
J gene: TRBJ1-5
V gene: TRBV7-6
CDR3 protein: CASSLGGTGETYSNQPQHF
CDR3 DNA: TGTGCCAGCAGCCTAGGCGGGACAGGTGAAACTTATAGCAATCAGCCCCAGCATTTT

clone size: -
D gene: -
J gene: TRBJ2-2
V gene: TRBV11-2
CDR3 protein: CASSLGLAMTGELFF
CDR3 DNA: TGTGCCAGCAGCTTAGGGCTAGCGATGACCGGGGAGCTGTTTTTT

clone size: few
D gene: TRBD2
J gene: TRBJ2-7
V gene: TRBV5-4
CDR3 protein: CASSSGLAGGYEQYF
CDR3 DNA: TGTGCCAGCAGCTCGGGACTAGCGGGAGGCTACGAGCAGTACTTC

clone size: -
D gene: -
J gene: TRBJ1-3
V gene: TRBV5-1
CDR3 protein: CASSSGLRDTTIYF
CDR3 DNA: TGCGCCAGCAGCTCGGGTCTTCGGGATACCACCATATATTTT

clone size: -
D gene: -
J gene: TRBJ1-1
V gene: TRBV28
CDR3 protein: CAALGGGEGNTEAFF
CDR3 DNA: TGTGCCGCCTTGGGGGGGGGCGAGGGAAACACTGAAGCTTTCTTT

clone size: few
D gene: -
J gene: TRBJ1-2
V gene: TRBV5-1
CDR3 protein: CASSLAGLDGYTF
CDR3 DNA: TGCGCCAGCAGCTTGGCAGGTTTGGATGGCTACACCTTC

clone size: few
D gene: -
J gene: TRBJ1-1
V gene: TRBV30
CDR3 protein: CAWTNSGNTEAFF
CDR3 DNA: TGTGCCTGGACGAATTCCGGGAACACTGAAGCTTTCTTT

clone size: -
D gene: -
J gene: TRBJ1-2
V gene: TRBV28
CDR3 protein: CASKTPGAAGGYTF
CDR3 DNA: TGTGCCAGCAAGACTCCGGGGGCAGCGGGAGGCTACACCTTC

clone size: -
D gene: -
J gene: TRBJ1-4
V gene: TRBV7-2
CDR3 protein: CASSFSGPAGEKLFF
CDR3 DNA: TGTGCCAGCAGCTTCAGTGGCCCGGCTGGTGAAAAACTGTTTTTT

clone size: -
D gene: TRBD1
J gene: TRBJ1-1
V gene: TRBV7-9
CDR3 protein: CASSLGLSGGGNTEAFF
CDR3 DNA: TGTGCCAGCAGCTTAGGTCTCTCAGGGGGCGGGAACACTGAAGCTTTCTTT

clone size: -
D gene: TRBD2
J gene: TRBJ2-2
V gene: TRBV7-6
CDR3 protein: CASSPLAGGLWGGELFF
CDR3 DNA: TGTGCCAGCAGCCCCTTAGCGGGAGGCCTCTGGGGCGGGGAGCTGTTTTTT

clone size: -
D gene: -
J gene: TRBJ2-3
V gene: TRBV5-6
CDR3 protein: CASSLKADTQYF
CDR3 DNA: TGTGCCAGCAGCTTGAAAGCAGATACGCAGTATTTT

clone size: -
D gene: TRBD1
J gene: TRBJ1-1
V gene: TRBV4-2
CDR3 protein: CASSQADRGTEAFF
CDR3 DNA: TGTGCCAGCAGCCAAGCTGACAGGGGCACTGAAGCTTTCTTT

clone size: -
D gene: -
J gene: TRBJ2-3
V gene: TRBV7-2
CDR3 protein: CASSLLGGIGTDTQYF
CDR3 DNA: TGTGCCAGCAGCCTACTAGGGGGGATCGGGACAGATACGCAGTATTTT

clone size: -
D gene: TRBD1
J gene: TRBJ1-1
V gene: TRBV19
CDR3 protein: CASRGDRENTEAFF
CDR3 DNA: TGTGCCAGTAGAGGGGACAGGGAAAACACTGAAGCTTTCTTT

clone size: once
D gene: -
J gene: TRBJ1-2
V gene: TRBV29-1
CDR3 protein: CSVELGYGYTF
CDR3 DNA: TGCAGCGTTGAACTGGGCTATGGCTACACCTTC

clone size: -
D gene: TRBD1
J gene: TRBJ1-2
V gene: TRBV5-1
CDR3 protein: CASRPGTANYGYTF
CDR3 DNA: TGCGCCAGCAGACCCGGGACAGCTAACTATGGCTACACCTTC

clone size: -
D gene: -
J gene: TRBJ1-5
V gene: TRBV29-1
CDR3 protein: CSVAGTEDQPQHF
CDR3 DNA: TGCAGCGTCGCCGGGACGGAGGATCAGCCCCAGCATTTT

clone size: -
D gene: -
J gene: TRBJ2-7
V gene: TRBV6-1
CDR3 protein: CASRTGLQSYEQYF
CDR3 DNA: TGTGCCAGCAGGACGGGACTCCAATCCTACGAGCAGTACTTC

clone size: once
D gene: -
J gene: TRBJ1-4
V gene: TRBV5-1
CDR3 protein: CASSHRGEDEKLFF
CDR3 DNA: TGCGCCAGCAGCCACCGGGGGGAAGATGAAAAACTGTTTTTT

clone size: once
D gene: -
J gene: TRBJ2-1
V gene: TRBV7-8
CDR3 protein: CASSLAQETEQFF
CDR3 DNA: TGTGCCAGCAGCTTAGCACAGGAGACTGAGCAGTTCTTC

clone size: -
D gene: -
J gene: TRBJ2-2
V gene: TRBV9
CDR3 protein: CASSVDPDGAGELFF
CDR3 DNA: TGTGCCAGCAGCGTAGACCCTGACGGGGCCGGGGAGCTGTTTTTT

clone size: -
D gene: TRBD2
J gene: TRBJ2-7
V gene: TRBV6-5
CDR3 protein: CASSYSSGRYEQYF
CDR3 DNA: TGTGCCAGCAGTTACTCCAGCGGGAGATACGAGCAGTACTTC

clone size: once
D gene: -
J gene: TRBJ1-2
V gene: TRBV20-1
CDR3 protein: CSARGDYGYTF
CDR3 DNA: TGCAGTGCTAGGGGAGATTATGGCTACACCTTC

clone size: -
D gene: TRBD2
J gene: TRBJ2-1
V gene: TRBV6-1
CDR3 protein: CASGTTSVGEQFF
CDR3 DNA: TGTGCCAGCGGGACCACTAGCGTCGGTGAGCAGTTCTTC

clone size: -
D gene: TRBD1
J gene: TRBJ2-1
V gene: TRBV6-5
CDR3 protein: CASRSSGGSKFF
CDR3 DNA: TGTGCCAGCAGATCTTCAGGGGGAAGTAAGTTCTTC

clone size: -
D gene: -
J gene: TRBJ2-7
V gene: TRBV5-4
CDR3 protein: CASSLGIGEQYF
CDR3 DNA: TGTGCCAGCAGCTTGGGGATAGGCGAGCAGTACTTC

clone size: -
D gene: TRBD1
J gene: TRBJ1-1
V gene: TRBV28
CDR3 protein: CASSLSQGARNTEAFF
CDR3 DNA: TGTGCCAGCAGTTTATCGCAGGGGGCGCGGAACACTGAAGCTTTCTTT

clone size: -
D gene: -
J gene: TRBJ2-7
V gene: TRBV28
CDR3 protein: CASTGPYEQYF
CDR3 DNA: TGTGCCAGCACAGGCCCTTACGAGCAGTACTTC

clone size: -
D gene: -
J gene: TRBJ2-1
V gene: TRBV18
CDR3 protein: CASSPKLYTGLHSWQFF
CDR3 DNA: TGTGCCAGCTCACCCAAACTCTATACCGGCCTCCATTCTTGGCAGTTCTTC